Included here is one T cell receptor beta chain sequence, with context. An end of the junction does not agree with germline; a read error may underlie this. This sample stems from a study of blood T cell repertoires in COVID-19. Using immunoSEQ multiplex PCR, the repertoire was profiled, and TCRdb retains in-frame clones only, with some absent. The data contain some 220,000 clones, 65% to 85% of them singletons. The receptor's source is a woman in her 30s who had recovered from COVID-19. The material sequenced was peripheral blood.

CDR3 bases: TGTGCCAGCTCACCAGCCCTGTCAGAAAACCTGTTTTTT. Amino acids: CASSPALSENLFF. This chain joins TRBV18 and TRBJ1-4, with no clear D. This CDR3 spans 13 amino acids. CDR1 KGHSH and CDR2 LQKENI come from the germline V gene.